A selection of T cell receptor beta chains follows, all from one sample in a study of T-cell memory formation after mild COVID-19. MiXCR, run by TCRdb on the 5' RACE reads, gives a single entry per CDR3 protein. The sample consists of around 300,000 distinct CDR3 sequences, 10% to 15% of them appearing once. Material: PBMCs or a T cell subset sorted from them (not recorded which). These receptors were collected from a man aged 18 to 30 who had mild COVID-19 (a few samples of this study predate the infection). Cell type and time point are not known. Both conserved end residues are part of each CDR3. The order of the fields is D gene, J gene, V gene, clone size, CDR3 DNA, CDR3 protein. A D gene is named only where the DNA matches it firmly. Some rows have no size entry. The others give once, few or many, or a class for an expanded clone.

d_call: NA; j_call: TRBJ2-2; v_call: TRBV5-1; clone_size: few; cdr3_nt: TGCGCCAGCAGCTTGGCGGGTACCGGGGAGCTGTTT; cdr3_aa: CASSLAGTGELF
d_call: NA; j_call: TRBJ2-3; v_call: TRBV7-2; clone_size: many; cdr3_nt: TGTGCCAGCAGCTTGAGGGACTCCGCTTATTTTATAGATACGCAGTATTTT; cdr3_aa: CASSLRDSAYFIDTQYF
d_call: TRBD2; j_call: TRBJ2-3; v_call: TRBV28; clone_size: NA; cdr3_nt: TGTGCCAGCAATCTCCTCCCCGGGGGGGGGAGCACAGATACGCAGTATTTT; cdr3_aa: CASNLLPGGGSTDTQYF
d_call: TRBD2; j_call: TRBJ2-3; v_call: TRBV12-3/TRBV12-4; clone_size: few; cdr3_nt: TGTGCCAGCAGGATAACGGGGGGGCGGGCAGATACGCAGTATTTT; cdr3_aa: CASRITGGRADTQYF
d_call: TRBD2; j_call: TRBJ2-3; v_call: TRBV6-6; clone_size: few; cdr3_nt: TGTGCCAGCAGTTACTCGACTAGCGGACCCACAGATACGCAGTATTTT; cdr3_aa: CASSYSTSGPTDTQYF
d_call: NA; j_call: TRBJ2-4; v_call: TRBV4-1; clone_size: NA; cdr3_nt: TGCGCCAGCAGCCAGCCGAGGGTGCTTTCCCCAGGCAAAAACATTCAGTACTTC; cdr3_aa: CASSQPRVLSPGKNIQYF
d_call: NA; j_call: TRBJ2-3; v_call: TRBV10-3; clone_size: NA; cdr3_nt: TGTGCCATCAGATGGGTCCAGGGTGGCACAGATACGCAGTATTTT; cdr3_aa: CAIRWVQGGTDTQYF
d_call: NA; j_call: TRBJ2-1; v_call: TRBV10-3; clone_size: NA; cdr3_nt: TGTGCCATCAGTGAGTGGAGGAATGAGCAGTTCTTC; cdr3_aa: CAISEWRNEQFF
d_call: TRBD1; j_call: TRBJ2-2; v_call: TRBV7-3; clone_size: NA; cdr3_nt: TGTGCCAGCAGGTCGGGGGACAGGGCCCAAACCGGGGAGCTGTTTTTT; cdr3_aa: CASRSGDRAQTGELFF
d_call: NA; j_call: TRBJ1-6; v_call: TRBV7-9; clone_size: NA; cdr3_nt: TGTGCCAGCGGAAAGCTCCCGGGCCTCAATTCACCCCTCCACTTT; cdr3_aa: CASGKLPGLNSPLHF
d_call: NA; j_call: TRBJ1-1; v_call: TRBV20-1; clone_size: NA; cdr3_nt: TGCAGTGCTAGTAGGCGGAGCATGAACACTGAAGCTTTCTTT; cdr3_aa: CSASRRSMNTEAFF
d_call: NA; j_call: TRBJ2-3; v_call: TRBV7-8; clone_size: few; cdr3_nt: TGTGCCAGCACCCCCCCTTCAGATACGCAGTATTTT; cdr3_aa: CASTPPSDTQYF
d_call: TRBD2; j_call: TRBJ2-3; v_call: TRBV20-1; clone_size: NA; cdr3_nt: TGCAGTGCCCCACCTCGGACTAGCGGGGCCCTTCGCACGGATACGCAGTATTTT; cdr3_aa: CSAPPRTSGALRTDTQYF
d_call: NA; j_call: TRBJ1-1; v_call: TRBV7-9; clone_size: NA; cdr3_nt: TGTGCCAGCACCCTGAACACTGAAGCTTTCTTT; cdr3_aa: CASTLNTEAFF
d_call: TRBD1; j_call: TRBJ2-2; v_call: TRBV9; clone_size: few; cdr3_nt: TGTGCCAGCAGCGTATTGGGGACAGGGCTCACCGGGGAGCTGTTTTTT; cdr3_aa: CASSVLGTGLTGELFF
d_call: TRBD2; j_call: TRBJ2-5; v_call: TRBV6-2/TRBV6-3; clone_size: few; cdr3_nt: TGTGCCAGCAGCCGACGGACTAGCGGTACCTCGGGGACCCAGTACTTC; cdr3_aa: CASSRRTSGTSGTQYF
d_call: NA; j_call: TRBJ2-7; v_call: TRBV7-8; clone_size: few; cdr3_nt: TGTGCCAGCAGCTTAGACGGGGCAGGGGAGATCGAGCAGTACTTC; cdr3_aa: CASSLDGAGEIEQYF
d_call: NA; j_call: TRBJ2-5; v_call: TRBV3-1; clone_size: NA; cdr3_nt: TGTGCCAGCAGCTCGATGGGGGGAGCAGAGACCCAGTACTTC; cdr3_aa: CASSSMGGAETQYF
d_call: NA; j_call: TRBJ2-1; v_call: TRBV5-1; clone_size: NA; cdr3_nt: TGCGCCAGCAGCTTAGAGGGGTCTTCGGATGAGCTGTTCTTC; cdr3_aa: CASSLEGSSDELFF
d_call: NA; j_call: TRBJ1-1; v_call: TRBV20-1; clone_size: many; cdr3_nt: TGCAGTGCTAGAGATGGCGGTTCGGTGAACACTGAAGCTTTCTTT; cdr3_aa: CSARDGGSVNTEAFF
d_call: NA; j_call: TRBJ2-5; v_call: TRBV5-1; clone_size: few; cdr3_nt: TGCGCCAGCAAGGCCCAGGTCCAAGAGACCCAGTACTTC; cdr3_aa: CASKAQVQETQYF
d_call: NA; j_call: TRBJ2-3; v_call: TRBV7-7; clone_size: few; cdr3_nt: TGTGCTAGCAGCTCCGGGGACACCCGCACAGATACGCAGTATTTT; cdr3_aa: CASSSGDTRTDTQYF